The 10 T cell receptor beta chains below were found in one sample sequenced in a study of CD8+ T cells in alopecia areata. In each case, RNA was isolated and then reverse transcribed into cDNA as the sequencing template. Produced via immunoSEQ multiplex PCR; TCRdb's table is partial and in-frame only. The sample contains 110,000 to 150,000 clones, about half of which appear only once. The sample consisted of CD4+ T cells sorted from blood, taken at week 0. Receptors originate from a human donor with alopecia areata.

This clone was seen only a few times. The chain combines TRBV5-1 with TRBJ1-1, with D possibly being TRBD1 (5 bases). The CDR3 covers 14 residues. Trimming removed 7 bases from V and 4 bases from J, with 17 bases in between. Germline V CDR1 and CDR2: SGHRS, YFSETQ. DNA for the CDR3: TGCGCCAGCTCCACGGAGGGGCCGGGCACTGAAGCTTTCTTT. Its protein is CASSTEGPGTEAFF.

This clone has more than one count but fewer than ten. This chain joins TRBV30 and TRBJ1-1; D gene unclear. Germline values: CDR1 GTSNPN, CDR2 SVGIG (reference sequence). This CDR3 spans 13 amino acids. The germline V and J ends were trimmed by 0 bases and 2 bases, with 7 bases remaining between them. The CDR3 loop is CAWSVRHNTEAFF. CDR3 sequence (DNA): TGTGCCTGGAGTGTACGACACAACACTGAAGCTTTCTTT.

V usage is TRBV6-5 and J usage is TRBJ2-7; tentatively, D is TRBD1 (5 bases). Germline loops: CDR1 MNHEY, CDR2 SVGAGI. This CDR3 region has 14 residues. Trimming took off 2 bases at V and 2 bases at J, with 10 bases between the two ends. CDR3 bases: TGTGCCAGCAGTTACGTGGGGCCCCCCTACGAGCAGTACTTC. Protein: CASSYVGPPYEQYF.

The chain recombines TRBV4-1 with TRBJ1-5, with 9 bases lining up with TRBD1. This CDR3 region has 15 residues. Per the germline V gene, CDR1 is MGHRA and CDR2 is YSYEKL. Unmatched junction bases numbered 2, after V lost 3 bases and J lost 2 bases. In DNA form, the CDR3 reads TGCGCCAGCAGCCATGACAGGGGGGGCAATCAGCCCCAGCATTTT. Residues: CASSHDRGGNQPQHF.

This chain connects TRBV5-6 to TRBJ2-5; D is unclear. The ends were cut back, 0 bases at V and 4 bases at J, with 10 bases in the middle. This CDR3 spans 14 amino acids. Germline lookup yields CDR1 SGHDT and CDR2 YYEEEE. The CDR3 here is CASSLVGFRETQYF. The CDR3 bases are TGTGCCAGCAGCTTGGTTGGCTTCCGAGAGACCCAGTACTTC.

The rearrangement joins TRBV9 to TRBJ2-7; the D call may be TRBD1 or TRBD2 (6 bases each). Trimming took off 2 bases at V and 0 bases at J, with 9 bases between the two ends. The germline V gene has CDR1 SGDLS and CDR2 YYNGEE. The CDR3 length is 14 residues. This CDR3 reads CASSVGGSSYEQYF. As DNA, the CDR3 is TGTGCCAGCAGCGTGGGGGGCAGCTCCTACGAGCAGTACTTC.

The genes are TRBV4-3 and TRBJ2-7, with TRBD2 as a possible D gene (5 bases). Germline CDR1 LGHNA, CDR2 YSLEER. This CDR3 spans 16 amino acids. Deletions cut 0 bases from V and 5 bases from J, with 17 bases between. The CDR3 is CASSQDSAASSNEQYF. CDR3 in DNA: TGCGCCAGCAGCCAAGATAGCGCGGCAAGTTCCAACGAGCAGTACTTC.

V is TRBV11-2 and J is TRBJ2-1; tentatively, D is TRBD1 or TRBD2 (6 bases each). Trimming took 8 bases from V and 5 from J, leaving 19 bases between them. CDR1 is SGHAT, CDR2 FQNNGV, per germline. The CDR3 loop spans 15 amino acids. The CDR3: CASGLLGGANNEQFF. The CDR3 bases are TGTGCCAGCGGCCTTCTCGGGGGCGCTAACAATGAGCAGTTCTTC.

V is TRBV29-1 and J is TRBJ1-1; D is uncertain. The CDR3 has 13 residues. The V end lost 0 bases, the J end lost 3 bases, and 8 bases lay between the germline ends. Germline values: CDR1 SQVTM, CDR2 ANQGSEA. The DNA of the CDR3 is TGCAGCGTTGAAGATCGAGGCTACACTGAAGCTTTCTTT. It encodes CSVEDRGYTEAFF.

This clone was counted only a few times. This chain uses TRBV30 with TRBJ1-4; D is unresolved. V was cut by 0 bases and J by 4 bases, with 12 bases left in between. The V gene's germline CDR1 is GTSNPN and CDR2 SVGIG (reference sequence). This CDR3 region has 15 residues. CDR3 in DNA: TGTGCCTGGAGTGTCGGCGCGGGGAGTAATGAAAAACTGTTTTTT. As protein: CAWSVGAGSNEKLFF.